The T cell receptor beta chain under discussion was sequenced for a study of beta chain features in type 1 diabetes. In regard to this clone: Its antigen is unknown.

Every isolated RNA sample was fully reverse transcribed, so sequencing captured expressed TCRB transcripts. Mean read depth for naive, central memory and regulatory T cell samples was 3 million to 4.5 million reads. Data came from immunoSEQ multiplex PCR; TCRdb stores just in-frame clones and leaves some out. The sample records 640,000 or so clones, over 12% being singletons. Notes on the study in general: Significant though moderate, a shortening of TCRB CDR3s appeared in all four CD4+ subsets of Type 1 diabetes patients.

CDR1 is SGDLS, CDR2 YYNGEE, per germline. The CDR3 contains 20 residues. Trimming removed 0 bases from V and 1 base from J; junction bases left unmatched: 15. This clonotype originated in a man aged 18 to 29 with type 1 diabetes. The rearrangement uses TRBV9 and TRBJ2-3; TRBD2 aligns across 9 bases. Sequenced input: naive CD4+ T cells from blood. The CDR3 reads CASSVATRVGASGGTDTQYF. In DNA form, the CDR3 reads TGTGCCAGCAGCGTAGCTACTCGGGTCGGGGCTAGCGGGGGCACAGATACGCAGTATTTT.